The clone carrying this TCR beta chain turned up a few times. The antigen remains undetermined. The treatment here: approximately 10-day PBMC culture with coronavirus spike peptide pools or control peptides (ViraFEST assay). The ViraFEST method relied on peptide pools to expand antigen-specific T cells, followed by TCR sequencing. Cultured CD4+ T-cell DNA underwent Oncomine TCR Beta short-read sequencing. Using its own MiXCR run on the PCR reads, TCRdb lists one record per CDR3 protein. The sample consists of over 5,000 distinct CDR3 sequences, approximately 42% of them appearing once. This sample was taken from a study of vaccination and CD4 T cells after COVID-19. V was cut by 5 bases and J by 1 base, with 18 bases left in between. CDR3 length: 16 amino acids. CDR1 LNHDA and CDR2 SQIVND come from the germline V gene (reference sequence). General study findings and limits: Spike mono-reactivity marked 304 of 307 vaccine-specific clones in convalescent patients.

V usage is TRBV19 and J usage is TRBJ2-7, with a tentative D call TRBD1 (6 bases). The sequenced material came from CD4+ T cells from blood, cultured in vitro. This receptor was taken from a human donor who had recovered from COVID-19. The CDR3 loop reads CASSQRFDRRSYEQYF. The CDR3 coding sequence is TGTGCCAGTAGTCAACGATTTGACAGGAGATCCTACGAGCAGTACTTC.